This is a list of T cell receptor beta chains from one sample in a study of T cells in Graves' hyperthyroidism and ophthalmopathy. TCRdb re-analysed the multiplex PCR reads in MiXCR, keeping a single row per CDR3 protein. Among 550,000 to 700,000 distinct CDR3 sequences listed, around 42% were seen once. The sequenced sample was peripheral blood or thyroid tissue (not recorded which). The source of these receptors is an adult woman with Graves' disease, either hyperthyroidism or ophthalmopathy (not recorded which). Both conserved end residues are part of each CDR3. Fields, in order: J gene, D gene, clone size, V gene, CDR3 protein, CDR3 DNA. D genes are given only for firm matches. Only part of the rows carry a size: once, few, many, or a class if the clone is expanded.

TRBJ2-5 NA many TRBV14 CASSLWMGETQYF TGTGCCAGCAGCCTTTGGATGGGGGAGACCCAGTACTTC
TRBJ1-5 NA few TRBV28 CASRLPGWNQPQHF TGTGCCAGCAGGCTCCCAGGGTGGAATCAGCCCCAGCATTTT
TRBJ2-7 NA NA TRBV25-1 CASSAPTRGKGEQYF TGTGCCAGCAGTGCTCCAACTAGGGGTAAAGGCGAGCAGTACTTC
TRBJ1-5 TRBD1 NA TRBV2 CATDRAGQPQHF TGTGCCACCGACAGGGCGGGTCAGCCCCAGCATTTT
TRBJ2-6 TRBD1 many TRBV7-9 CASSPTRTGNTGANVLTF TGTGCCAGCAGCCCGACAAGGACAGGGAACACTGGGGCCAACGTCCTGACTTTC
TRBJ1-5 NA few TRBV10-3 CAIGDQPQHF TGTGCCATCGGTGATCAGCCCCAGCATTTT
TRBJ1-2 NA NA TRBV7-2 CASSPNGVGLDGYTF TGTGCCAGCAGCCCCAATGGCGTGGGACTTGATGGCTACACCTTC
TRBJ1-6 NA NA TRBV7-2 CASSQQGGAGRYNSPLHF TGTGCCAGCAGCCAACAAGGTGGAGCAGGGAGGTATAATTCACCCCTCCACTTT
TRBJ2-5 NA once TRBV7-8 CASSSPRRTQYF TGTGCCAGCAGCAGCCCTCGACGAACCCAGTACTTC
TRBJ1-5 NA many TRBV7-8 CASSRSRDRVNSNQPQHF TGTGCCAGCAGCCGATCCCGAGACAGAGTAAATAGCAATCAGCCCCAGCATTTT
TRBJ1-6 TRBD1 NA TRBV20-1 CSASTRTGDNSPLHF TGCAGTGCTAGCACCCGGACAGGGGATAATTCACCCCTCCACTTT
TRBJ2-7 TRBD1 NA TRBV30 CAWSRGTGSSYEQYF TGTGCCTGGAGTAGGGGGACAGGGAGCTCCTACGAGCAGTACTTC
TRBJ1-6 NA many TRBV4-1 CASGAGPVNSPLHF TGCGCCAGCGGGGCAGGGCCGGTTAATTCACCCCTCCACTTT
TRBJ2-2 NA NA TRBV11-2 CASSRTGTNTGELFF TGTGCCAGCAGCCGTACCGGGACTAACACCGGGGAGCTGTTTTTT
TRBJ1-4 NA NA TRBV24-1 CATRGSDEKLFF TGTGCCACGCGGGGGAGCGACGAAAAACTGTTTTTT
TRBJ2-5 TRBD2 NA TRBV7-6 CASSLTAGWKETQYF TGTGCCAGCAGCTTAACAGCGGGATGGAAAGAGACCCAGTACTTC
TRBJ2-5 TRBD2 many TRBV20-1 CSALAGDGVETQYF TGCAGTGCTCTAGCGGGAGATGGCGTAGAGACCCAGTACTTC
TRBJ2-7 TRBD1 few TRBV9 CASTTGQGWSYEQYF TGTGCCAGCACCACGGGACAGGGTTGGAGCTACGAGCAGTACTTC
TRBJ1-1 NA NA TRBV19 CAASAGGNTEAFF TGTGCCGCCTCGGCAGGTGGGAACACTGAAGCTTTCTTT
TRBJ2-5 TRBD2 many TRBV7-6 CASSLGGGSGETQYF TGTGCCAGCAGCTTAGGCGGCGGGAGCGGCGAGACCCAGTACTTC
TRBJ2-6 NA NA TRBV10-3 CAISEVGRAGANVLTF TGTGCCATCAGTGAGGTTGGTAGGGCTGGGGCCAACGTCCTGACTTTC
TRBJ2-7 NA many TRBV20-1 CSASVAYEQYF TGCAGTGCTAGCGTGGCCTACGAGCAGTACTTC